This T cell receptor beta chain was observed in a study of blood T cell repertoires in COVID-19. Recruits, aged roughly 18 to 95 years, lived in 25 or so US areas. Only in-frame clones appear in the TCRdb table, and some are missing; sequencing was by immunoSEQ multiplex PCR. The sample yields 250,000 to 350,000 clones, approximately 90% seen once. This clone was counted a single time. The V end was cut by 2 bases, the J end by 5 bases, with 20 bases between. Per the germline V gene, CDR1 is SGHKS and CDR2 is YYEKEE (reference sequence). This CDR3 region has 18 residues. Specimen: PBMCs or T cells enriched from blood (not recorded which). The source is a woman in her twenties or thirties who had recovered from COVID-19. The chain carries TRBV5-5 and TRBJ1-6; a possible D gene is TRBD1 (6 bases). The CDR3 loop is CASSFGRRGSPDNSPLHF. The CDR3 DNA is TGTGCCAGCAGCTTCGGTCGCAGGGGCTCTCCGGATAATTCACCCCTCCACTTT.